This entry lists 7 T cell receptor beta chains sequenced from one sample in a study of siplizumab effects on memory and regulatory T cells. Profiling relied on immunoSEQ multiplex PCR, and the TCRdb table lists in-frame clones only, not all of them. The profile covers around 95,000 clones, with about 94% appearing a single time and roughly 1.3% taken by the ten largest. Sequenced sample: non-Treg CD4+ T cells sorted from blood. The source is a human donor in good health.

The chain uses TRBV28 and TRBJ2-5; D remains ambiguous. CDR3 length equals 15 residues. The V gene lost 3 bases and the J gene lost 0 bases, with 11 bases spanning the gap. Looked up from germline, CDR1 is MDHEN and CDR2 is SYDVKM. This CDR3 reads CASSFSAGYQETQYF. The CDR3 DNA reads as TGTGCCAGCAGTTTTTCCGCCGGCTACCAAGAGACCCAGTACTTC.

This rearrangement joins TRBV5-6 to TRBJ2-5; D call uncertain. Deletions cut 2 bases from V and 5 bases from J, with 16 bases between. The CDR3 runs to 15 residues. CDR1 is SGHDT, CDR2 YYEEEE, per germline. The CDR3 DNA follows: TGTGCCAGCAGCTTCACCCCCACTGGATGGGAGACCCAGTACTTC. This encodes CASSFTPTGWETQYF.

The chain recombines TRBV6-5 with TRBJ1-5; 7 bases align to TRBD1. Germline values: CDR1 MNHEY, CDR2 SVGAGI. After removal of 4 bases from V and 4 bases from J, the junction contained 4 bases not matched to a gene. The CDR3 contains 14 residues. The CDR3 DNA reads TGTGCCAGCAGTTCTGACAGGGATAATCAGCCCCAGCATTTT. It yields the protein CASSSDRDNQPQHF.

The chain has TRBV28 and TRBJ1-5; 9 bases match TRBD1. CDR3 length equals 16 residues. Unmatched junction bases numbered 12, after V lost 5 bases and J lost 7 bases. Per germline, CDR1 MDHEN and CDR2 SYDVKM. CDR3 amino acids: CASSPPYRGLRQPQHF. The CDR3 DNA sequence: TGTGCCAGCAGTCCACCTTACAGGGGGCTCAGGCAGCCCCAGCATTTT.

V is TRBV10-3 and J is TRBJ2-7, with D tentatively TRBD2 (6 bases). Trimming removed 6 bases at V and 2 bases at J, with 11 bases between. This CDR3 has 13 amino acids. Per germline, CDR1 ENHRY and CDR2 SYGVKD. In nucleotides, the CDR3 is TGTGCCATCAGCGGGACTTCCACCTACGAGCAGTACTTC. The encoded protein is CAISGTSTYEQYF.

The J gene is TRBJ1-1, the V gene TRBV5-1; no clear D gene. The CDR3 contains 14 residues. The V and J ends lost 4 bases and 1 base respectively, with 11 bases between them. The germline V gene has CDR1 SGHRS and CDR2 YFSETQ. The CDR3 protein is CASSPDGRNTEAFF. The CDR3 region has the DNA TGCGCCAGCAGCCCCGACGGAAGGAACACTGAAGCTTTCTTT.

This chain joins TRBV6-1 and TRBJ2-3; D is ambiguous. Germline CDR1 is MNHNS and CDR2 is SASEGT. V lost 8 bases, J lost 0 bases, and 9 bases lay in between. The CDR3 loop spans 13 amino acids. CDR3 nucleotide sequence: TGTGCCAGCGGTATGACTAGCACAGATACGCAGTATTTT. The encoded protein is CASGMTSTDTQYF.